The rows below give T cell receptor beta chains drawn from one sample of a study of blood T cell repertoires in COVID-19. Sequencing was performed with immunoSEQ multiplex PCR; in TCRdb, only in-frame clones are kept and a portion is missing. This sample has approximately 220,000 clones; about 86% occur once, and the top ten carry about 8.1%. The material sequenced was peripheral blood. Receptors were obtained from a woman aged 50 to 60 with acute or convalescent COVID-19. Both conserved end residues are part of each CDR3. D genes are given only for firm matches. Not all rows give a size; the values are once, few, many and, for expanded clones, a class.

clone size: once; J gene: TRBJ2-1; V gene: TRBV27; CDR3 length: 20; D gene: TRBD2; CDR3 DNA: TGTGCCAGCAGGCCCCGAGCGGGACGACTAGCGGGAGACCTCAACCATGAGCAGTTCTTC; CDR3 protein: CASRPRAGRLAGDLNHEQFF
clone size: .; J gene: TRBJ1-1; V gene: TRBV10-3; CDR3 length: 16; D gene: TRBD1; CDR3 DNA: TGTGCCATCAGTGAGGGGGACAGGGGGGAGGCAGTGGAAGCTTTCTTT; CDR3 protein: CAISEGDRGEAVEAFF
clone size: .; J gene: TRBJ2-3; V gene: TRBV2; CDR3 length: 13; D gene: .; CDR3 DNA: TGTGCCAGCAGTGAGTCCATCACAGATACGCAGTATTTT; CDR3 protein: CASSESITDTQYF
clone size: .; J gene: TRBJ1-2; V gene: TRBV4-1; CDR3 length: 16; D gene: .; CDR3 DNA: TGCGCCAGCAGCCAAGATTTCCAGGCTCCTTCCTATGGCTACACCTTC; CDR3 protein: CASSQDFQAPSYGYTF
clone size: few; J gene: TRBJ2-7; V gene: TRBV3-1/TRBV3-2; CDR3 length: 14; D gene: .; CDR3 DNA: TGTGCCAGCAGCCAAGCGGCGGAAAATTACGAGCAGTACTTC; CDR3 protein: CASSQAAENYEQYF
clone size: .; J gene: TRBJ2-7; V gene: TRBV13; CDR3 length: 14; D gene: .; CDR3 DNA: TGTGCCAGCAGCTTACGGCTAGCGTCATACGAGCAGTACTTC; CDR3 protein: CASSLRLASYEQYF
clone size: .; J gene: TRBJ2-3; V gene: TRBV3-1/TRBV3-2; CDR3 length: 15; D gene: TRBD2; CDR3 DNA: TGTGCCAGCAGCTATTATTTAGCGGGAAGAGATACGCAGTATTTT; CDR3 protein: CASSYYLAGRDTQYF
clone size: once; J gene: TRBJ2-7; V gene: TRBV2; CDR3 length: 15; D gene: .; CDR3 DNA: TGTGCCAGCAGTGAGGGAGAAGGACCGATCTACGAGCAGTACTTC; CDR3 protein: CASSEGEGPIYEQYF
clone size: many; J gene: TRBJ2-7; V gene: TRBV27; CDR3 length: 13; D gene: .; CDR3 DNA: TGTGCCACCCTTCAGAGAGGGGGCTACGAGCAGTACTTC; CDR3 protein: CATLQRGGYEQYF
clone size: few; J gene: TRBJ2-4; V gene: TRBV28; CDR3 length: 15; D gene: TRBD2; CDR3 DNA: TGTGCCAGCAGTCCCCCGGGGGGGCGTCTTTTTATTCAGTACTTC; CDR3 protein: CASSPPGGRLFIQYF
clone size: .; J gene: TRBJ2-1; V gene: TRBV5-1; CDR3 length: 12; D gene: .; CDR3 DNA: TGCGCCAGCAGCTCCACGGGGTATGGGCAGTTCTTC; CDR3 protein: CASSSTGYGQFF
clone size: .; J gene: TRBJ2-1; V gene: TRBV9; CDR3 length: 14; D gene: TRBD1; CDR3 DNA: TGTGCCAGCAGCGTAGAAGACAGGGGGAATGAGCAGTTCTTC; CDR3 protein: CASSVEDRGNEQFF
clone size: .; J gene: TRBJ2-3; V gene: TRBV24-1; CDR3 length: 15; D gene: TRBD2; CDR3 DNA: TGTGCCACCAGTGCGGCGGGAGGCGACACAGATACGCAGTATTTT; CDR3 protein: CATSAAGGDTDTQYF
clone size: few; J gene: TRBJ2-3; V gene: TRBV7-2; CDR3 length: 15; D gene: TRBD2; CDR3 DNA: TGTGCCAGCACCTCCCGACTAGCGGGAAGAGATACGCAGTATTTT; CDR3 protein: CASTSRLAGRDTQYF
clone size: .; J gene: TRBJ2-4; V gene: TRBV21-1; CDR3 length: 19; D gene: .; CDR3 DNA: TGTGCCAGCAGCAAAAGGGGGACTAGCGCCCGACCTGCCAAAAACATTCAGTACTTC; CDR3 protein: CASSKRGTSARPAKNIQYF
clone size: .; J gene: TRBJ1-5; V gene: TRBV28; CDR3 length: 14; D gene: .; CDR3 DNA: TGTGCCAGCAGTAGGGGGTCGGTGGGTCAGCCCCAGCATTTT; CDR3 protein: CASSRGSVGQPQHF
clone size: once; J gene: TRBJ2-1; V gene: TRBV5-6; CDR3 length: 13; D gene: .; CDR3 DNA: TGTGCCAGCAGCTATCGGGAGAGGGATGAGCAGTTCTTC; CDR3 protein: CASSYRERDEQFF
clone size: once; J gene: TRBJ2-2; V gene: TRBV7-2; CDR3 length: 18; D gene: TRBD2; CDR3 DNA: TGTGCCAGCAGCTTAGAGCAACTAGCGGGAGCGAGGAGCGGGGAGCTGTTTTTT; CDR3 protein: CASSLEQLAGARSGELFF
clone size: .; J gene: TRBJ2-7; V gene: TRBV19; CDR3 length: 14; D gene: TRBD1; CDR3 DNA: TGTGCCAGTAGTATAGCAGGGGGCAACTACGAGCAGTACTTC; CDR3 protein: CASSIAGGNYEQYF
clone size: .; J gene: TRBJ2-7; V gene: TRBV7-9; CDR3 length: 16; D gene: TRBD2; CDR3 DNA: TGTGCCAGCAGCCCCGGACTAGCGGGAAGCTCCTACGAGCAGTACTTC; CDR3 protein: CASSPGLAGSSYEQYF
clone size: .; J gene: TRBJ1-1; V gene: TRBV19; CDR3 length: 14; D gene: .; CDR3 DNA: TGTGCCAGTAGTATCGCAGGGGATAAGGCTGAAGCTTTCTTT; CDR3 protein: CASSIAGDKAEAFF
clone size: few; J gene: TRBJ1-2; V gene: TRBV28; CDR3 length: 16; D gene: .; CDR3 DNA: TGTGCCAGCAGCTTGACGACGGGAGGGTCTAACTATGGCTACACCTTC; CDR3 protein: CASSLTTGGSNYGYTF
clone size: .; J gene: TRBJ1-1; V gene: TRBV18; CDR3 length: 14; D gene: .; CDR3 DNA: TGTGCCAGCTCACCTCTGCCCGGGGGCACTGAAGCTTTCTTT; CDR3 protein: CASSPLPGGTEAFF
clone size: .; J gene: TRBJ2-1; V gene: TRBV9; CDR3 length: 14; D gene: .; CDR3 DNA: TGTGCCAGCAGCCCGAGGGCCACGGCCAATGAGCAGTTCTTC; CDR3 protein: CASSPRATANEQFF